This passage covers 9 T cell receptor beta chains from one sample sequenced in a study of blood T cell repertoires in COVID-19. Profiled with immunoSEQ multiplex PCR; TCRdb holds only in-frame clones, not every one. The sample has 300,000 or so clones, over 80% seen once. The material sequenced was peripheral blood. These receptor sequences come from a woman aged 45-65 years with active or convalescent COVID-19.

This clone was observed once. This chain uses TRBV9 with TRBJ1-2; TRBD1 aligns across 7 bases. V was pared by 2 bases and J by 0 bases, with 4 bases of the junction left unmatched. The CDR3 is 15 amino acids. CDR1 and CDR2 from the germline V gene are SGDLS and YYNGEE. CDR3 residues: CASSVGTVPNYGYTF. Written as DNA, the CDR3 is TGTGCCAGCAGCGTTGGGACAGTACCTAACTATGGCTACACCTTC. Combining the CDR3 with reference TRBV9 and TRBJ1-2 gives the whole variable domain DSGVTQTPKHLITATGQRVTLRCSPRSGDLSVYWYQQSLDQGLQFLIQYYNGEERAKGNILERFSAQQFPDLHSELNLSSLELGDSALYFCASSVGTVPNYGYTFGSGTRLTVV.

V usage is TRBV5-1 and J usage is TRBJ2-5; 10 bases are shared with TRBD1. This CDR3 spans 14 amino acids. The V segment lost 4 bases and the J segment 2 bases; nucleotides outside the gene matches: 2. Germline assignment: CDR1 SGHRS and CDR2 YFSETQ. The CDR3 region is CASSPGQGQETQYF. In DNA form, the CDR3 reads TGCGCCAGCAGCCCGGGACAGGGGCAAGAGACCCAGTACTTC.

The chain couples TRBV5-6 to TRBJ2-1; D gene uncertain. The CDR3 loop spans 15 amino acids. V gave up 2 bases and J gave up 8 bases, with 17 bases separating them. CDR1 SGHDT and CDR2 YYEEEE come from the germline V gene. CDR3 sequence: CASSFSLPPRDEQFF. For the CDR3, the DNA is TGTGCCAGCAGCTTTTCCCTCCCCCCCCGGGATGAGCAGTTCTTC.

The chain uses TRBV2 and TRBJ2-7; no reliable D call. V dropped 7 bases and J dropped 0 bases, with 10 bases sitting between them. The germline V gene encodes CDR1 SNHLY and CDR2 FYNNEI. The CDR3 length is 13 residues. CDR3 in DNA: TGTGCCAGCATGTATGCCGGCTCCTACGAGCAGTACTTC. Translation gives CASMYAGSYEQYF.

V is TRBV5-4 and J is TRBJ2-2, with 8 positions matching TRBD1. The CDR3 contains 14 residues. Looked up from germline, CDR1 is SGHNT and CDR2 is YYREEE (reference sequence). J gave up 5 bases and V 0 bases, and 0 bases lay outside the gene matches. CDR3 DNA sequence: TGTGCCAGCAGCTTGGGGACAGGGACCGGGGAGCTGTTTTTT. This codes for CASSLGTGTGELFF.

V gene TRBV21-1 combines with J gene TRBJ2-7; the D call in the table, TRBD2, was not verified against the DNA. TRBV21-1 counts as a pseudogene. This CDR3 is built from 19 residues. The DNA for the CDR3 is TGTGCCAGCAGCGGAAGGTCCGGGACTAGCGGGAGGGCCCAGTACGAGCAGTACTTC. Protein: CASSGRSGTSGRAQYEQYF.

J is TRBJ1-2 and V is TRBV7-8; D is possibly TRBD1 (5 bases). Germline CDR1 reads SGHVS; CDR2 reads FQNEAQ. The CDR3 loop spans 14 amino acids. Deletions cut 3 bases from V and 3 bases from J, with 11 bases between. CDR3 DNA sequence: TGTGCCAGCAGCTTGGGGCAGGTGGACTATGGCTACACCTTC. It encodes CASSLGQVDYGYTF.

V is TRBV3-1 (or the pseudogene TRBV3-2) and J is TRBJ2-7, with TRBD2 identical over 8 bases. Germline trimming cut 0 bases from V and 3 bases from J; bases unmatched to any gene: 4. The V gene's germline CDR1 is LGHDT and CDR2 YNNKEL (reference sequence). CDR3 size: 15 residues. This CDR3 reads CASSQELAGNYEQYF. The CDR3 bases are TGTGCCAGCAGCCAAGAATTAGCGGGAAACTACGAGCAGTACTTC.

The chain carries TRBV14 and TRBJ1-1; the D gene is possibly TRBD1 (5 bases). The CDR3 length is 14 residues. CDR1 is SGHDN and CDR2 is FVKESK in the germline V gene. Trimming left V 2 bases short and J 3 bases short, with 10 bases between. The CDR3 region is CASSQFPQDTEAFF. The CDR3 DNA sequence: TGTGCCAGCAGCCAATTTCCACAGGACACTGAAGCTTTCTTT.